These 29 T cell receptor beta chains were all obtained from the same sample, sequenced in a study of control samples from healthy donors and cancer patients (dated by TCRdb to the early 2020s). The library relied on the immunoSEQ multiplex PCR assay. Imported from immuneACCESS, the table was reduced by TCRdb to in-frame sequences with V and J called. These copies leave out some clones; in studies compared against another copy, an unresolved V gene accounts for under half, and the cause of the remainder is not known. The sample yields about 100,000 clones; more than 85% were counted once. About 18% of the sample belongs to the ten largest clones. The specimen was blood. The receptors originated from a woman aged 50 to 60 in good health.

The CDR3 loop is CASNGADNEKLFF. In nucleotides, the CDR3 is TGTGCCAGCAACGGGGCCGATAATGAAAAACTGTTTTTT. This chain joins TRBV6-5 and TRBJ1-4, with a weak D call TRBD1 (5 bases). The V and J ends lost 7 bases and 4 bases respectively, with 10 bases between them. This CDR3 is built from 13 residues. The germline V gene encodes CDR1 MNHEY and CDR2 SVGAGI.

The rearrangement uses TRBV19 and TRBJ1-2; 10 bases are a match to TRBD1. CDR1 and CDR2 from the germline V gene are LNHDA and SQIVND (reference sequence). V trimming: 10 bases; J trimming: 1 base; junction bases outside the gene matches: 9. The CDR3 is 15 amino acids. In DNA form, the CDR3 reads TGTGCCACCGGACAGGGGGGGTCCGGTAACTATGGCTACACCTTC. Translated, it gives CATGQGGSGNYGYTF. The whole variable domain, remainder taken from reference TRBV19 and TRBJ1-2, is DGGITQSPKYLFRKEGQNVTLSCEQNLNHDAMYWYRQDPGQGLRLIYYSQIVNDFQKGDIAEGYSVSREKKESFPLTVTSAQKNPTAFYLCATGQGGSGNYGYTFGSGTRLTVV.

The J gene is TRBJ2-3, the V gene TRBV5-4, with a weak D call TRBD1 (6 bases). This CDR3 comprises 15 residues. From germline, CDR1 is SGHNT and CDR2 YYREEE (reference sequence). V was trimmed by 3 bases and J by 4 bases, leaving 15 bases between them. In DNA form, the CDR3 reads TGTGCCAGCAGCTCCACCGACAGGTCGCCAGATACGCAGTATTTT. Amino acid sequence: CASSSTDRSPDTQYF.

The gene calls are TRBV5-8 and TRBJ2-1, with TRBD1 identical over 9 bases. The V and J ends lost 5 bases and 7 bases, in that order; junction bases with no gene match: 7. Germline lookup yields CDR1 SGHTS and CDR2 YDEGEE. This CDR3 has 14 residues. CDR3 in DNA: TGTGCCAGCAGAAAAACCGGGACAGGGAATGAGCAGTTCTTC. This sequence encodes CASRKTGTGNEQFF.

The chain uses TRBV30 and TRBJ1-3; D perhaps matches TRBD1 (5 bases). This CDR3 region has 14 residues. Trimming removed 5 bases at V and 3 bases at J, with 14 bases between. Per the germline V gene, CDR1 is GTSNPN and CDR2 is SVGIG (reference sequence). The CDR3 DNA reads TGTGCCTGGCAGGGAGATGAATTTGGAAACACCATATATTTT. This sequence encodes CAWQGDEFGNTIYF.

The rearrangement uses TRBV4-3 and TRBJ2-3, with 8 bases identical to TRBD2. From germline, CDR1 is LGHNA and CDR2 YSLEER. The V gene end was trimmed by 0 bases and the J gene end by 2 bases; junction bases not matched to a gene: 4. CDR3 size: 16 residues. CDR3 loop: CASSQEGTSYTDTQYF. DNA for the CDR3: TGCGCCAGCAGCCAAGAAGGGACTAGTTACACAGATACGCAGTATTTT.

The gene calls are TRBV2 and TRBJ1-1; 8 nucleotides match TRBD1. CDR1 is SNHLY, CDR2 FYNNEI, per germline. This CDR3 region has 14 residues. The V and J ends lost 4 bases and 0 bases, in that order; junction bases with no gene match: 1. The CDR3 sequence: CASSGQGLNTEAFF. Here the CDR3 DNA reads TGTGCCAGCAGTGGACAGGGGCTGAACACTGAAGCTTTCTTT.

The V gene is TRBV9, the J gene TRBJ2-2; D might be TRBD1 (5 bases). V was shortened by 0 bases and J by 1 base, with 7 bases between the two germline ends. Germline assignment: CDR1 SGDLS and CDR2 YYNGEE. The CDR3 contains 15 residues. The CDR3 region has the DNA TGTGCCAGCAGCGTAGGGGGCGGGAACACCGGGGAGCTGTTTTTT. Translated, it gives CASSVGGGNTGELFF.

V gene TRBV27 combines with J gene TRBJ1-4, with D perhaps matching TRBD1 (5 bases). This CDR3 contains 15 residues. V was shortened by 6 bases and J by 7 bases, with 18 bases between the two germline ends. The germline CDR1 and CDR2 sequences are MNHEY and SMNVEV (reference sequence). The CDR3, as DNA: TGTGCCAGCAGGTCCCGGGGGAGGGTAGGTGAAAAACTGTTTTTT. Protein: CASRSRGRVGEKLFF.

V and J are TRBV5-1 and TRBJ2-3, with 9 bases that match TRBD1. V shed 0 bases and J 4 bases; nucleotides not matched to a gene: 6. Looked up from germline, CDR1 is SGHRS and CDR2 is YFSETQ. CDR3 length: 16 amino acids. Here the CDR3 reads CASSLGGTGSADTQYF. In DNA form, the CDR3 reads TGCGCCAGCAGCTTGGGAGGGACAGGGTCCGCAGATACGCAGTATTTT.

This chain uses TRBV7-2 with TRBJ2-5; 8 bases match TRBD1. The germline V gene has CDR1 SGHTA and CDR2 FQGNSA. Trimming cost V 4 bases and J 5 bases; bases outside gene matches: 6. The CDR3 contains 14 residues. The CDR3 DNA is TGTGCCAGCAGCTCCCGGACAGGGTCGGAGACCCAGTACTTC. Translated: CASSSRTGSETQYF.

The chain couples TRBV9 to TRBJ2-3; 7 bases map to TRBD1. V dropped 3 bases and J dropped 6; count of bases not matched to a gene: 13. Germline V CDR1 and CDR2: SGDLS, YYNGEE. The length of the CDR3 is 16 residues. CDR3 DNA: TGTGCCAGCAGCGGGCGGAGACAGGGATCGATGGATACGCAGTATTTT. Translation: CASSGRRQGSMDTQYF.

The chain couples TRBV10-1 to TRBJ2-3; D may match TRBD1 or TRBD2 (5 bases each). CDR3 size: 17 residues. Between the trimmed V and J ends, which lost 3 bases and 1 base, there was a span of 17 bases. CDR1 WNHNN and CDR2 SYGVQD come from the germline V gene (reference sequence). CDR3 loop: CASSDLYGGPGTDTQYF. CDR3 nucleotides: TGCGCCAGCAGTGACCTTTATGGGGGACCTGGCACAGATACGCAGTATTTT.

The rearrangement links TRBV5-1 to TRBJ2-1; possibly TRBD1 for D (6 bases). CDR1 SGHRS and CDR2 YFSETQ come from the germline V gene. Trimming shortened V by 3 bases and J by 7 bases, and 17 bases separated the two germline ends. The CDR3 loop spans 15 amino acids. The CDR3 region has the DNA TGCGCCAGCAGCTCTCAGGGGCTAGATGGGAATGAGCAGTTCTTC. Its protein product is CASSSQGLDGNEQFF.

CDR3 bases: TGTGCCAGCAGGCTCCGGGACAGGGGATACGAGCAGTACTTC. This gives the protein CASRLRDRGYEQYF. V gene TRBV6-6 combines with J gene TRBJ2-7; 10 bases match TRBD1. The trim removed 6 bases at V and 4 bases at J, leaving 6 bases unmatched. The CDR3 is made up of 14 amino acids. Looked up from germline, CDR1 is MNHNY and CDR2 is SVGAGI (reference sequence).

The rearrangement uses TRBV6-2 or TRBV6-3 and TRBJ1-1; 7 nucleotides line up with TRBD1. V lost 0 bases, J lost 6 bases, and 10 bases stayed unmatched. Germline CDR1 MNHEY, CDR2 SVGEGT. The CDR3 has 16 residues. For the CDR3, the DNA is TGTGCCAGCAGTTACTCGCCGCCCGGGACAGTTGCTGAAGCTTTCTTT. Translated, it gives CASSYSPPGTVAEAFF.

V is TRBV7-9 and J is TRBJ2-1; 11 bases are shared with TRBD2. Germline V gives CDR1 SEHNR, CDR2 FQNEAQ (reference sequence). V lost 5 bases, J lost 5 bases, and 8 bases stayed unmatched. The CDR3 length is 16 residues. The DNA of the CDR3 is TGTGCCAGCAGCCCCCAGACTAGCGGGACGAACAATGAGCAGTTCTTC. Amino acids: CASSPQTSGTNNEQFF.

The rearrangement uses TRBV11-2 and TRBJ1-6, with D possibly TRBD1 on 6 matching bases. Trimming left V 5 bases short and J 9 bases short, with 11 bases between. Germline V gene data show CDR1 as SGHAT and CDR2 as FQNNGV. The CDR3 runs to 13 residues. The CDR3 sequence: CASSAVRGSPLHF. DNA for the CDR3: TGTGCCAGCAGCGCCGTCAGGGGTTCACCCCTCCACTTT.

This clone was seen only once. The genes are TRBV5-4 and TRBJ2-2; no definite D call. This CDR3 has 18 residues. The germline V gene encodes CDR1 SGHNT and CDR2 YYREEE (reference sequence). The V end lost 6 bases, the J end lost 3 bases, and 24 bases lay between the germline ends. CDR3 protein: CASTRSSDPIGYTGELFF. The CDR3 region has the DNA TGTGCCAGCACCCGATCCTCGGACCCCATTGGATACACCGGGGAGCTGTTTTTT. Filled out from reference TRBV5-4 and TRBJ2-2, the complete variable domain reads ETGVTQSPTHLIKTRGQQVTLRCSSQSGHNTVSWYQQALGQGPQFIFQYYREEENGRGNFPPRFSGLQFPNYSSELNVNALELDDSALYLCASTRSSDPIGYTGELFFGEGSRLTVL.

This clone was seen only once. The CDR3 nucleotides read TGTGCCAGCTCACAATGGGGGGTCTCCTACAATGAGCAGTTCTTC. This sequence encodes CASSQWGVSYNEQFF. The J gene is TRBJ2-1, the V gene TRBV18; D might be TRBD2 (6 bases). Trimming left V 4 bases short and J 0 bases short, with 10 bases between. The CDR3 contains 15 residues. Per germline, CDR1 KGHSH and CDR2 LQKENI.

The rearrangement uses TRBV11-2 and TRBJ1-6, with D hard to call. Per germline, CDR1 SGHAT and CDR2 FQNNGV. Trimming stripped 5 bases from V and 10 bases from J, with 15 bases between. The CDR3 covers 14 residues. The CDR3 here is CASSATASGSPLHF. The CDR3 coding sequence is TGTGCCAGCAGCGCAACAGCGTCGGGATCACCCCTCCACTTT.

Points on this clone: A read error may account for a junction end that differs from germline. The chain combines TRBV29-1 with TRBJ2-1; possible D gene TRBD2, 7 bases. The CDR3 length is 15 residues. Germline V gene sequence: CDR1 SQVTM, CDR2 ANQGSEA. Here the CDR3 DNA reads TGCCGCGTTGAGGGGAGGGGGGGAGTCTTGTATGAGCAGTTCTTC. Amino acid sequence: CRVEGRGGVLYEQFF.

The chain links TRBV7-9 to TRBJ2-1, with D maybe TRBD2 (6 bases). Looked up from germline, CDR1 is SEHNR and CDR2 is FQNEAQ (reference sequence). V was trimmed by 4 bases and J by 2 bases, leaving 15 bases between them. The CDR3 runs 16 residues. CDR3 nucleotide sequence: TGTGCCAGCAGCTCCTTAAGCGGGCCCACCTACAATGAGCAGTTCTTC. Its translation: CASSSLSGPTYNEQFF.

CDR3 loop: CAPKRYTF. The CDR3 region has the DNA TGTGCCCCCAAACGCTACACCTTC. This sequence joins TRBV24-1 and TRBJ1-2; D unresolved. The CDR3 sequence is 8 residues long. Trimming stripped 12 bases from V and 9 bases from J, with 7 bases between. Germline CDR1 is KGHDR and CDR2 is SFDVKD.

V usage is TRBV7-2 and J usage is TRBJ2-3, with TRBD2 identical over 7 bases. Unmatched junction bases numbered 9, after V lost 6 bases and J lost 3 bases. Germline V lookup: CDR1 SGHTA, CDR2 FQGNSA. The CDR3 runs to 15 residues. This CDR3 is CASSPQGLSTDTQYF. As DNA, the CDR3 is TGTGCCAGCAGTCCCCAGGGACTATCAACAGATACGCAGTATTTT.

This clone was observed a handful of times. CDR3 loop: CASQLAGGGDEQYV. CDR3 nucleotides: TGTGCCAGTCAACTAGCGGGAGGCGGGGACGAGCAGTACGTC. The rearrangement uses TRBV7-8 and TRBJ2-7; TRBD2 agrees at 12 bases. Germline trimming cut 9 bases from V and 5 bases from J; bases unmatched to any gene: 8. This CDR3 spans 14 amino acids. Germline CDR1 and CDR2: SGHVS and FQNEAQ.

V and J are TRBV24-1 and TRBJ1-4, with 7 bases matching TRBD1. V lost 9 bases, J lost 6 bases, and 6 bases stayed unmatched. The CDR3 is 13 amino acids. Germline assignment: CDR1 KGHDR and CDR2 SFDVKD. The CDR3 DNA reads TGTGCCACCTCCAAGGGGGCGGATGAAAAACTGTTTTTT. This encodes CATSKGADEKLFF.

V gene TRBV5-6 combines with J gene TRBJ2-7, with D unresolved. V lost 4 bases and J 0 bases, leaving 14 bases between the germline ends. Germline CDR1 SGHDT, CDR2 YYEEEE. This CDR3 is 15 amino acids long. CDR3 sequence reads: CASSRLQLSSYEQYF. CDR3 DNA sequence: TGTGCCAGCAGCAGACTTCAGTTAAGCTCCTACGAGCAGTACTTC. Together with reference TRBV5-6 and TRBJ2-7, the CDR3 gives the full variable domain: DAGVTQSPTHLIKTRGQQVTLRCSPKSGHDTVSWYQQALGQGPQFIFQYYEEEERQRGNFPDRFSGHQFPNYSSELNVNALLLGDSALYLCASSRLQLSSYEQYFGPGTRLTVT.

The CDR3 sequence: CATGAGLSREKLFF. The CDR3 DNA reads TGTGCCACCGGAGCGGGGTTGAGCCGTGAAAAACTGTTTTTT. The J gene is TRBJ1-4, the V gene TRBV21-1. TRBV21-1 is deemed a pseudogene. The CDR3 consists of 14 residues.